This T cell receptor (beta chain) was sequenced in a study of shared clonotypes between healthy human individuals. There are 15 residues in the CDR3. Germline values: CDR1 SGDLS, CDR2 YYNGEE. Trimming removed 0 bases from V and 3 bases from J, with 10 bases in between. Data came from immunoSEQ multiplex PCR; TCRdb stores just in-frame clones and leaves some out. The top ten clones hold 0.89% of a sample with 850,000 to 1,100,000 clones, approximately 75% of them seen once. Note on this clone: Within the sample, other DNA sequences also encode this same CDR3.

The rearrangement links TRBV9 to TRBJ2-1; D perhaps matches TRBD1 (6 bases). This TCR was recovered from a man aged 18-30 years in good health. Some clones in this sample may be carry-over from other donors' samples. The sequenced sample consisted of memory CD4+ T cells from PBMCs. As to subset: CD45RA-negative fraction. The CDR3 is CASSVAGVIYNEQFF. The CDR3 bases are TGTGCCAGCAGCGTAGCAGGGGTAATCTACAATGAGCAGTTCTTC.